The clone carrying this T cell receptor beta chain was seen just once. The CDR3 is 14 residues long. The V end lost 2 bases, the J end lost 4 bases, and 6 bases lay between the germline ends. CDR1 and CDR2 from the germline V gene are MDHEN and SYDVKM. The sample belongs to a study of blood T cell repertoires in COVID-19. Overall study: The cDNA or gDNA used as material had been derived from T cells, B-cell-depleted T cells, or PBMCs.

The authors' processing: Estimated nucleated cell counts came from reference gene primer amplification. The table came from immunoSEQ multiplex PCR; TCRdb's copy has only in-frame clones and leaves some out. D and trimming were read from the DNA, whereas the V and J calls and clone size are those reported in that table. The repertoire holds approximately 240,000 clones, with more than 75% as singletons. The receptor was isolated from a man aged 45-60 years who had recovered from COVID-19. The specimen sequenced was peripheral blood. The V gene is TRBV28, the J gene TRBJ1-6; D unresolved. CDR3 sequence (DNA): TGTGCCAGCAGTTTAGGGCAGTATAATTCACCCCTCCACTTT. Its translation is CASSLGQYNSPLHF.